These 17 T cell receptor beta chains came from one sample sequenced in a study of T cells in Graves' hyperthyroidism and ophthalmopathy. The source material, RNA transcripts, was used to amplify TCR beta CDR3 regions. Primed by the HTBI set, a first-round RT-PCR was run on the TCR CDR3. A single record per CDR3 protein comes from TCRdb applying MiXCR to the multiplex PCR reads. The data hold approximately 640,000 distinct CDR3 sequences, with roughly 45% observed a single time. Specimen: peripheral blood or thyroid tissue (not recorded which). These receptors came from an adult man with Graves' disease, either hyperthyroidism or ophthalmopathy (not recorded which).

The V and J genes are TRBV6-5 and TRBJ1-3; possibly TRBD1 for D (5 bases). The CDR3 covers 14 residues. Germline lookup yields CDR1 MNHEY and CDR2 SVGAGI. Deletions cut 11 bases from V and 2 bases from J, with 16 bases between. In nucleotides, the CDR3 is TGTGCCGTCAGTTACGGGGGACCTGGAAACACCATATATTTT. Translation: CAVSYGGPGNTIYF.

This clonotype occurred many times. This chain connects TRBV10-2 to TRBJ1-2; the D is unclear. CDR3 length equals 13 residues. The ends were cut back, 7 bases at V and 5 bases at J, with 14 bases in the middle. Germline CDR1 and CDR2: WSHSY and SAAADI. Written as DNA, the CDR3 is TGCGCCAGCATAAGAGCCGGAGGTTATGGCTACACCTTC. Its protein is CASIRAGGYGYTF.

A word on this clonotype: A much bigger clone sits one base away, suggesting this may be a read error. The rearrangement uses TRBV7-8 and TRBJ1-1; D perhaps matches TRBD1 (5 bases). Germline assignment: CDR1 SGHVS and CDR2 FQNEAQ. This CDR3 comprises 15 residues. V was shortened by 6 bases and J by 4 bases, with 18 bases between the two germline ends. CDR3: CASRDSEGMSTEAFF. The CDR3 nucleotides read TGTGCCAGCAGAGACAGTGAGGGCATGAGCACTGAAGCTTTCTTT.

The J gene is TRBJ1-2, the V gene TRBV5-8; D is possibly TRBD1 (6 bases). This CDR3 region has 15 residues. CDR1 is SGHTS, CDR2 YDEGEE, per germline. The ends were cut back, 4 bases at V and 4 bases at J, with 17 bases in the middle. The CDR3 loop reads CASSLRDTEPYGYTF. CDR3 DNA sequence: TGTGCCAGCAGCCTGCGGGACACCGAGCCCTATGGCTACACCTTC.

The rearrangement links TRBV25-1 to TRBJ1-1, with 9 bases lining up with TRBD1. V shed 5 bases, J shed 7 bases, and the junction held 5 bases outside the gene matches. Per germline, CDR1 MGHDK and CDR2 SYGVNS. The CDR3 runs 13 residues. CDR3 loop: CASSYRGRIEAFF. The DNA of the CDR3 is TGTGCCAGCAGTTACAGGGGGCGCATTGAAGCTTTCTTT.

The chain recombines TRBV10-3 with TRBJ1-1; D may be TRBD1 (6 bases). The length of the CDR3 is 13 residues. CDR1 ENHRY and CDR2 SYGVKD come from the germline V gene. V lost 10 bases and J lost 8, with 20 bases in between. The CDR3 reads CATGRGDDREAFF. The CDR3 DNA follows: TGTGCCACCGGTAGAGGGGACGACAGGGAAGCTTTCTTT.

V usage is TRBV15 and J usage is TRBJ1-3; TRBD1 agrees at 8 bases. The CDR3 loop spans 14 amino acids. Germline values: CDR1 LNHNV, CDR2 YYDKDF (reference sequence). J was trimmed by 2 bases and V by 4 bases; bases with no gene match: 1. CDR3 nucleotides: TGTGCCACCAGCACGGGACAGGCTGGAAACACCATATATTTT. It translates to CATSTGQAGNTIYF.

The chain carries TRBV20-1 and TRBJ1-5; TRBD1 is a possible D gene (5 bases). CDR1 is DFQATT, CDR2 SNEGSKA, per germline (reference sequence). The CDR3 has 13 amino acids. The ends were cut back, 1 base at V and 5 bases at J, with 9 bases in the middle. Here the CDR3 reads CSARGQTDQPQHF. For the CDR3, the DNA is TGCAGTGCTAGAGGACAGACCGATCAGCCCCAGCATTTT.

The chain recombines TRBV12-3 or TRBV12-4 with TRBJ1-4; TRBD1 matches at 7 bases. The CDR3 extends over 16 amino acids. V shed 4 bases and J 8 bases; nucleotides not matched to a gene: 13. The CDR3 here is CASSSPSGQPREKLFF. CDR3 in DNA: TGTGCCAGCAGTTCACCCTCGGGACAGCCCCGAGAAAAACTGTTTTTT.

The sample holds many counts of this clonotype. The chain couples TRBV12-3 or TRBV12-4 to TRBJ1-5; D gene uncertain. Between the trimmed V and J ends, which lost 1 base and 11 bases, there was a span of 15 bases. CDR3 length: 14 residues. The DNA for the CDR3 is TGTGCCAGCAGTTTAGGGGCAGTAGAGTTGACCCAGCATTTT. Encoded protein: CASSLGAVELTQHF.

J is TRBJ2-3 and V is TRBV10-2, with 9 bases identical to TRBD2. V shed 0 bases, J shed 2 bases, and the junction held 6 bases outside the gene matches. Looked up from germline, CDR1 is WSHSY and CDR2 is SAAADI. The CDR3 totals 17 residues. The CDR3 is CASSESRIAGATDTQYF. CDR3 sequence (DNA): TGCGCCAGCAGTGAGTCGAGAATAGCGGGAGCCACAGATACGCAGTATTTT.

This clonotype was detected once. V is TRBV30 and J is TRBJ1-1, with D perhaps TRBD1 (5 bases). The CDR3 is 12 amino acids. Germline values: CDR1 GTSNPN, CDR2 SVGIG (reference sequence). V lost 2 bases to trimming and J lost 6 bases, with 10 bases between them. CDR3 sequence: CAWSPTGAEAFF. The CDR3 DNA reads TGTGCCTGGAGTCCAACGGGGGCTGAAGCTTTCTTT.

This clonotype was counted many times. This chain uses TRBV29-1 with TRBJ1-2; tentatively, D is TRBD1 (6 bases). From germline, CDR1 is SQVTM and CDR2 ANQGSEA. This CDR3 spans 10 amino acids. The V and J ends lost 6 bases and 7 bases respectively, with 9 bases between them. The CDR3 coding sequence is TGCAGCGTCAAGGACAGTGGCTACACCTTC. The encoded protein is CSVKDSGYTF.

This clonotype was picked up many times. The chain links TRBV10-3 to TRBJ2-7; no firm D call. CDR3 size: 12 residues. V was clipped by 8 bases and J by 7 bases, with 15 bases between them. The germline gives CDR1 ENHRY, CDR2 SYGVKD. CDR3 in amino acids: CAIPTPSGEQYF. CDR3 DNA: TGTGCCATCCCGACCCCGTCTGGGGAGCAGTACTTC.

This clonotype was counted at least ten times. The rearrangement joins TRBV7-9 to TRBJ1-1; D is unresolved. The CDR3 is 15 residues long. CDR1 is SEHNR and CDR2 is FQNEAQ in the germline V gene (reference sequence). V dropped 5 bases and J dropped 2 bases, with 15 bases sitting between them. In DNA, the CDR3 is TGTGCCAGCAGCCGCAAGCAAGGGTTTAACACTGAAGCTTTCTTT. It codes for CASSRKQGFNTEAFF. The whole variable domain, remainder taken from reference TRBV7-9 and TRBJ1-1, is DTGVSQNPRHKITKRGQNVTFRCDPISEHNRLYWYRQTLGQGPEFLTYFQNEAQLEKSRLLSDRFSAERPKGSFSTLEIQRTEQGDSAMYLCASSRKQGFNTEAFFGQGTRLTVV.

The V call is TRBV15, the J call TRBJ2-7, with 7 bases identical to TRBD1. Germline V lookup: CDR1 LNHNV, CDR2 YYDKDF (reference sequence). There are 14 residues in the CDR3. Unmatched junction bases numbered 7, after V lost 5 bases and J lost 3 bases. CDR3 protein: CATSPFRGSYEQYF. In DNA form, the CDR3 reads TGTGCCACCAGCCCCTTCAGGGGGAGCTACGAGCAGTACTTC.

This clonotype has just one count. The chain uses TRBV20-1 and TRBJ1-3; D unresolved. The CDR3 is 15 amino acids. CDR1 and CDR2 from the germline V gene are DFQATT and SNEGSKA (reference sequence). V lost 0 bases and J lost 0, with 9 bases in between. The CDR3 DNA is TGCAGTGCTAGAGACGGGAGGGCCTCTGGAAACACCATATATTTT. This sequence encodes CSARDGRASGNTIYF.